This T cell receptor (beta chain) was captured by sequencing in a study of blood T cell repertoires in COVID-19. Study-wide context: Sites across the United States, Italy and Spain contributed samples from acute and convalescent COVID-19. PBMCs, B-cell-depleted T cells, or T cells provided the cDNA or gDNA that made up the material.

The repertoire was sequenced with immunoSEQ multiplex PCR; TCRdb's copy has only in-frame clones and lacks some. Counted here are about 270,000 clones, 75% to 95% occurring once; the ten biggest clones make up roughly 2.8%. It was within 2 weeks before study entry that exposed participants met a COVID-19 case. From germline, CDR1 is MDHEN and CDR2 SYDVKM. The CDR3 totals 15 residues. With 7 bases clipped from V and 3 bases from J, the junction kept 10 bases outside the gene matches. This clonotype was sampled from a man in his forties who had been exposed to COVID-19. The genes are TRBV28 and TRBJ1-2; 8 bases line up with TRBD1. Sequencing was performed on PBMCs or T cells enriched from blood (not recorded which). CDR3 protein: CASNPRGLKDYGYTF. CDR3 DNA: TGTGCCAGCAACCCCAGGGGGCTGAAGGACTATGGCTACACCTTC.